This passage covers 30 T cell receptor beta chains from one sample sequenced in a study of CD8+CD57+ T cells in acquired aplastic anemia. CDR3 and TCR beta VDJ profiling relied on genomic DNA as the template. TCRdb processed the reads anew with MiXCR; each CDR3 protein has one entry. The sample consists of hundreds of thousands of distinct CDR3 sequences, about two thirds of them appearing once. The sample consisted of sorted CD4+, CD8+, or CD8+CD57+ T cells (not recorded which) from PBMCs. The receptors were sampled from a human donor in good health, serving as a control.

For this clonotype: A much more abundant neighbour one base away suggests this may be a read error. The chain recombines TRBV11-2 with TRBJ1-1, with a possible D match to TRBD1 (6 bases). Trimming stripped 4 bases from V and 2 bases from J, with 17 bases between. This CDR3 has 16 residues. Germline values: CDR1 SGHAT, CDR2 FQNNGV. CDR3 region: CASSSGGGMDNTEAFF. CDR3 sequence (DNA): TGTGCCAGCAGCTCGGGAGGGGGTATGGATAACACTGAAGCTTTCTTT.

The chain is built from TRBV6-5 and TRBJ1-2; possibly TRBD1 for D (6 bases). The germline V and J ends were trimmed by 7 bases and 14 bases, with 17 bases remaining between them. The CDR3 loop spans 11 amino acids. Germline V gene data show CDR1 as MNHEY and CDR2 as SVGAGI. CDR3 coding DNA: TGTGCCAGCACGGGGGCGACCGACGGTACCTTC. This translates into CASTGATDGTF.

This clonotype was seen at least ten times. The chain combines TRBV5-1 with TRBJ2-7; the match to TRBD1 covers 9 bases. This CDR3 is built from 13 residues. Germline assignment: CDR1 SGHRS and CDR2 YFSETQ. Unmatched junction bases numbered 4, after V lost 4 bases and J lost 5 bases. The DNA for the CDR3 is TGCGCCAGCAGCACGGACAGGGGCCACGAGCAGTACTTC. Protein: CASSTDRGHEQYF. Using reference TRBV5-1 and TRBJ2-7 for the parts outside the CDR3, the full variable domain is KAGVTQTPRYLIKTRGQQVTLSCSPISGHRSVSWYQQTPGQGLQFLFEYFSETQRNKGNFPGRFSGRQFSNSRSEMNVSTLELGDSALYLCASSTDRGHEQYFGPGTRLTVT.

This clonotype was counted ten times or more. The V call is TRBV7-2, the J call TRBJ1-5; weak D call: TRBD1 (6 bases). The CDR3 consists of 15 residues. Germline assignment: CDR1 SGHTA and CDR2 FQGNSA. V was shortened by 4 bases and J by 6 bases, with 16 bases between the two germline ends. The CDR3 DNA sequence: TGTGCCAGCAGCTCAGAAGGGGGGGTGGTTCAGCCCCAGCATTTT. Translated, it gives CASSSEGGVVQPQHF.

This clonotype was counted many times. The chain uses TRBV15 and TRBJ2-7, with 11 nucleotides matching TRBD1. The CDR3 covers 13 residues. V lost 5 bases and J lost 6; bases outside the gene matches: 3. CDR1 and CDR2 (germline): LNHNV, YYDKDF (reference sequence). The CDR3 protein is CATSRDRGSEQYF. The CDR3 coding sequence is TGTGCCACCAGCCGGGACAGGGGGTCCGAGCAGTACTTC.

CDR3 protein: CASQRGGGHNEQFF. CDR3 nucleotides: TGTGCCTCCCAGCGGGGCGGGGGGCACAATGAGCAGTTCTTC. The chain carries TRBV30 and TRBJ2-1, with 8 positions matching TRBD2. The CDR3 loop spans 14 amino acids. Germline CDR1 and CDR2: GTSNPN and SVGIG (reference sequence). V trimming: 7 bases; J trimming: 5 bases; junction bases outside the gene matches: 10.

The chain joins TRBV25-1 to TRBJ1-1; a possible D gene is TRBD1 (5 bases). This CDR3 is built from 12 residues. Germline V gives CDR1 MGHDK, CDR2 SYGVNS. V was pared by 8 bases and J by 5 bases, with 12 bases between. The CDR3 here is CASAAGVTEAFF. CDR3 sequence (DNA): TGTGCCAGCGCCGCGGGGGTGACTGAAGCTTTCTTT.

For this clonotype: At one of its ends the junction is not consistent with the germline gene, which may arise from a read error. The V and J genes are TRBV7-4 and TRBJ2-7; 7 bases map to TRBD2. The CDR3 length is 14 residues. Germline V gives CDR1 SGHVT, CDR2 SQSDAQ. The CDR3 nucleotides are TGTGCCACCAGCTCGGCGGGAGCTTCCTACGAGCAGTACTTC. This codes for CATSSAGASYEQYF.

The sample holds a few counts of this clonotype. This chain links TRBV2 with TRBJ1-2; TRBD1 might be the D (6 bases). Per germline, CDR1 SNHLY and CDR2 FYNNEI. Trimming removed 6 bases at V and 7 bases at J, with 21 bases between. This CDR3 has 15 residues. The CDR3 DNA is TGTGCCAGCAGCCCGATGGGGGGCTCGTACGCTGGCTACACCTTC. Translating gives CASSPMGGSYAGYTF.

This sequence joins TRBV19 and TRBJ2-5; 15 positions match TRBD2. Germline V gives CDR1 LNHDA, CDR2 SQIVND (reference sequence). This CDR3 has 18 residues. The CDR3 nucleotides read TGTGGAAGTAGTATCCGGGGACTAGCGGGGGGTTCCCAAGAGACCCAGTACTTC. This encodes CGSSIRGLAGGSQETQYF.

Here the CDR3 DNA reads TGTGCCAGCAGCCTCAGGCAGGGATCTGCCCATGGCTACACCTTC. It specifies CASSLRQGSAHGYTF. V is TRBV11-1 and J is TRBJ1-2; D is possibly TRBD1 (5 bases). Germline-derived CDR1 and CDR2 are SGHAT and FQDESV (reference sequence). Trimming removed 5 bases from V and 6 bases from J, with 19 bases in between. The CDR3 spans 15 residues. Full variable domain (outside the CDR3, taken from reference TRBV11-1 and TRBJ1-2): EAEVAQSPRYKITEKSQAVAFWCDPISGHATLYWYRQILGQGPELLVQFQDESVVDDSQLPKDRFSAERLKGVDSTLKIQPAELGDSAMYLCASSLRQGSAHGYTFGSGTRLTVV.

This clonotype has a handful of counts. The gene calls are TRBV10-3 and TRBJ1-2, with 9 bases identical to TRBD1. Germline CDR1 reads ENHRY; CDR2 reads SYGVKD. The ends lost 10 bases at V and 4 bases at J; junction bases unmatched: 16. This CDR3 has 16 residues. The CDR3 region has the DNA TGTGCCAACCCCCAGGGACAGGGCCTACTCCTCTATGGCTACACCTTC. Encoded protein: CANPQGQGLLLYGYTF.

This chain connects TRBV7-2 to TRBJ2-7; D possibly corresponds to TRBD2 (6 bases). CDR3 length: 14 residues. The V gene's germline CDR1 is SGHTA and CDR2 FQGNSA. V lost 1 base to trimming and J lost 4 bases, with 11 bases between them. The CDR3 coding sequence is TGTGCCAGCAGCTTAGTTCGGGACTCTTACGAGCAGTACTTC. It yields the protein CASSLVRDSYEQYF.

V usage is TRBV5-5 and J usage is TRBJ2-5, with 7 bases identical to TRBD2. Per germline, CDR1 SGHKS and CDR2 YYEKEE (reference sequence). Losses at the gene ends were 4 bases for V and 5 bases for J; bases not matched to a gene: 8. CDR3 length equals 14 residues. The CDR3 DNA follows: TGTGCCAGCAGCATGTTACTAGCGCATGAGACCCAGTACTTC. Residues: CASSMLLAHETQYF.

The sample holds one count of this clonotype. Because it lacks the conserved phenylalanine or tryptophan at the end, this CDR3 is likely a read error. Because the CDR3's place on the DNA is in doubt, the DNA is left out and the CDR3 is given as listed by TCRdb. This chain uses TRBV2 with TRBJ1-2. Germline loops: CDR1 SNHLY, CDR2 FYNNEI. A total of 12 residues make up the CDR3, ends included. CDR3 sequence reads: CASSPTSYGNTI.

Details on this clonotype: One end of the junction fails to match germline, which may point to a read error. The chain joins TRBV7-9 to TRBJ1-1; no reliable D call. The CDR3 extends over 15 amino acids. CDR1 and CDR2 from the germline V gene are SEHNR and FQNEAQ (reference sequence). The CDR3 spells CATSRDVCPNPEAFF. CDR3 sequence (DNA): TGTGCCACCAGCAGAGATGTCTGTCCGAACCCTGAAGCTTTCTTT. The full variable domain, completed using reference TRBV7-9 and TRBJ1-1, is DTGVSQNPRHKITKRGQNVTFRCDPISEHNRLYWYRQTLGQGPEFLTYFQNEAQLEKSRLLSDRFSAERPKGSFSTLEIQRTEQGDSAMYLCATSRDVCPNPEAFFGQGTRLTVV.

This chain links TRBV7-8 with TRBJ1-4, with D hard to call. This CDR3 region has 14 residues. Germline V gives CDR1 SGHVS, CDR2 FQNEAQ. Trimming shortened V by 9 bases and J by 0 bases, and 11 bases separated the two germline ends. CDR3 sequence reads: CARARSTTNEKLFF. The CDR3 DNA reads TGTGCCAGGGCGAGGTCAACAACTAATGAAAAACTGTTTTTT. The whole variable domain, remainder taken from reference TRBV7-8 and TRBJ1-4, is GAGVSQSPRYKVAKRGQDVALRCDPISGHVSLFWYQQALGQGPEFLTYFQNEAQLDKSGLPSDRFFAERPEGSVSTLKIQRTQQEDSAVYLCARARSTTNEKLFFGSGTQLSVL.

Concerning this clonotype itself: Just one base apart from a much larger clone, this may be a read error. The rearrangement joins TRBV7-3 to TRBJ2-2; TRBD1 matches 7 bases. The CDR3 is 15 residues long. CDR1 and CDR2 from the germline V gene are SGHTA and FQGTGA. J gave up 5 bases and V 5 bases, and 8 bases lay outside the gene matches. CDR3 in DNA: TGTGCCAGCAGCCCGGGACAGAGACGGACCGGGGAGCTGTTTTTT. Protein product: CASSPGQRRTGELFF. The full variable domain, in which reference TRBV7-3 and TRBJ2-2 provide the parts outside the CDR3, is GAGVSQTPSNKVTEKGKYVELRCDPISGHTALYWYRQSLGQGPEFLIYFQGTGAADDSGLPNDRFFAVRPEGSVSTLKIQRTERGDSAVYLCASSPGQRRTGELFFGEGSRLTVL.

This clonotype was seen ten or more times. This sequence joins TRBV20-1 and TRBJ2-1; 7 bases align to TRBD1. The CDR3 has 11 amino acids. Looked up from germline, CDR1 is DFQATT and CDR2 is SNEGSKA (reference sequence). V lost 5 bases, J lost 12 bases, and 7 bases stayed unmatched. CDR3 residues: CSAEQGNRQFF. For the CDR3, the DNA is TGCAGTGCTGAACAGGGGAATCGGCAGTTCTTC.

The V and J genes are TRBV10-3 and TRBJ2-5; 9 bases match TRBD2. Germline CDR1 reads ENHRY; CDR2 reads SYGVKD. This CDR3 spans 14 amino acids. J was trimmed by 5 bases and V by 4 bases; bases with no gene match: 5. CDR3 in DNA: TGTGCCATCAGTGGTGCGGGGGGGCGGGAGACCCAGTACTTC. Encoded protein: CAISGAGGRETQYF.

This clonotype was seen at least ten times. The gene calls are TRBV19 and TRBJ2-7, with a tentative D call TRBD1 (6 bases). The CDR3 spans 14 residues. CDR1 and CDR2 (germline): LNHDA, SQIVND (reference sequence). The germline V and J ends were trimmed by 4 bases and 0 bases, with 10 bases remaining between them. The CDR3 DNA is TGTGCCAGTAGTAAAACAGGGAGCTCCTACGAGCAGTACTTC. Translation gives CASSKTGSSYEQYF.

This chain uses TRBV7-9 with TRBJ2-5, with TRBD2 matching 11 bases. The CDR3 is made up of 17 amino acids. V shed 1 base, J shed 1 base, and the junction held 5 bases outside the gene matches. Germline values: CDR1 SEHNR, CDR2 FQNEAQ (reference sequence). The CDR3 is CASSLGSSGGTQETQYF. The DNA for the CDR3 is TGTGCCAGCAGCTTAGGGTCTAGCGGGGGGACCCAAGAGACCCAGTACTTC. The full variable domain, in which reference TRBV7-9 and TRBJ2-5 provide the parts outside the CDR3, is DTGVSQNPRHKITKRGQNVTFRCDPISEHNRLYWYRQTLGQGPEFLTYFQNEAQLEKSRLLSDRFSAERPKGSFSTLEIQRTEQGDSAMYLCASSLGSSGGTQETQYFGPGTRLLVL.

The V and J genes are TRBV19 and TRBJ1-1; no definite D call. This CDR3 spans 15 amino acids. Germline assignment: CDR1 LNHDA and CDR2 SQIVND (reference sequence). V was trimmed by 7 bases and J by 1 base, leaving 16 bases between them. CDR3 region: CASTPRPLKNTEAFF. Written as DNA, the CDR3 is TGTGCCAGTACCCCTAGACCCCTCAAGAACACTGAAGCTTTCTTT.

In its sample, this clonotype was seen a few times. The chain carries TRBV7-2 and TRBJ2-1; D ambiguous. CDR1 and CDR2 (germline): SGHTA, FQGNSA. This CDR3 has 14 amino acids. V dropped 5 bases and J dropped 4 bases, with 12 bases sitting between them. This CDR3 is CASSLRGEYNEQFF. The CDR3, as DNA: TGTGCCAGCAGCCTGCGTGGGGAATACAATGAGCAGTTCTTC.

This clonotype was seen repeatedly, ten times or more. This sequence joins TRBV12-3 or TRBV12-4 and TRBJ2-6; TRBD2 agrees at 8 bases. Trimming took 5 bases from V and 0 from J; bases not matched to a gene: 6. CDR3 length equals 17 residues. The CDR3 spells CASSERGLISGANVLTF. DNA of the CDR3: TGTGCCAGCAGTGAGCGGGGGCTCATCTCTGGGGCCAACGTCCTGACTTTC.

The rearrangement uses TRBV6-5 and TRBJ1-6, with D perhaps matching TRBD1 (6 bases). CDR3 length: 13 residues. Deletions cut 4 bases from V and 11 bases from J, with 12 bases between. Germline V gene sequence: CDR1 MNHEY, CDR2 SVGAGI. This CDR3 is CASSSGGAPPLHF. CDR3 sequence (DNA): TGTGCCAGCAGTTCCGGGGGGGCGCCACCCCTCCACTTT.

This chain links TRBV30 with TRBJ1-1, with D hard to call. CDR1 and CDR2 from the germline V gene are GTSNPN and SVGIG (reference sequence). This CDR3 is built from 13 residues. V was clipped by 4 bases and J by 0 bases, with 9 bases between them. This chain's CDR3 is CAWKENLNTEAFF. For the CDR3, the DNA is TGTGCCTGGAAAGAAAATCTGAACACTGAAGCTTTCTTT.

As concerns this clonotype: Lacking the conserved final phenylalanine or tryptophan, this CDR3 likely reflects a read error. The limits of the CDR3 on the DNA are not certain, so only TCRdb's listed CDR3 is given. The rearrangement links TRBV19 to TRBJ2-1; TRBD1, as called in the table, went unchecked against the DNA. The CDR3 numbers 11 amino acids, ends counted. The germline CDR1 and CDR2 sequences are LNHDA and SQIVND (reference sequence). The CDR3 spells CASSGYILQGY.

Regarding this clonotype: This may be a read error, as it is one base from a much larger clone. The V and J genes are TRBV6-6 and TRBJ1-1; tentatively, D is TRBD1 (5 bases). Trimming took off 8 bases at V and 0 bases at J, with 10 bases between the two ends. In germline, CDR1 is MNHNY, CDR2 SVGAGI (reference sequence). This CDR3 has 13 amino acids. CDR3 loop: CASGDYMNTEAFF. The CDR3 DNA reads TGTGCCAGCGGGGACTACATGAACACTGAAGCTTTCTTT.

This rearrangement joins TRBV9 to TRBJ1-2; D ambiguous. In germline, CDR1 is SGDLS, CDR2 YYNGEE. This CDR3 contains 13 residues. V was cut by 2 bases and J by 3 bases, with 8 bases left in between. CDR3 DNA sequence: TGTGCCAGCAGCGTGTCGGGTGACTATGGCTACACCTTC. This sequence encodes CASSVSGDYGYTF.